This T cell receptor beta chain was sequenced for a study of OX40 agonist ivuxolimab in advanced cancers. About the study as a whole: Ivuxolimab, which targeted the costimulatory receptor OX40 (CD134), was an agonistic, fully human IgG2 monoclonal antibody. Intravenous ivuxolimab was administered to patients every 2 weeks at six dose levels: 0.01, 0.1, 0.3, 1.5, 3 and 10 mg/kg. Among the roughly 52 dose-escalation patients, around 19 had hepatocellular carcinoma, roughly 15 melanoma, 9 renal cell carcinoma and 9 head and neck cancer. A male proportion of approximately 83% and a mean age of approximately 62 years, ranging from about 23 to 79, were recorded for the dose-escalation cohort. Patients were allowed to have had prior anti-PD-1, anti-PD-L1 or anti-CTLA-4 therapy, and approximately 40% of the dose-escalation patients had been treated with checkpoint inhibitors. Partial responses occurred in three dose-escalation patients, of whom one had hepatocellular carcinoma and two had cutaneous melanoma. Peripheral TCRbeta sequencing aimed to test whether ivuxolimab altered TCR sequence diversity and caused clonal T-cell expansion. The monotherapy dose-escalation portion (N ≈ 50 patients) of the phase I ivuxolimab trial is reported in the paper.

The trial excluded patients who had a history of autoimmune disease or were on systemic immunosuppression. Peripheral blood for TCR sequencing was collected from all dose cohorts at baseline, on cycle 4 day 1, and on cycle 7 day 1. Samples were obtained from an open-label, multicenter, first-in-human phase I dose-escalation trial of ivuxolimab. Adults with locally advanced or metastatic head and neck squamous cell, hepatocellular, melanoma or renal cell carcinoma were enrolled in the trial. Before TCR sequencing, CD4+ and CD8+ T cells were separately sorted from peripheral blood. Clipping removes 8 bases from V and 2 bases from J, with 8 as the unmatched junction base count. The CDR3 sequence holds 14 residues, the cysteine and phenylalanine included. Just CDR3 DNA is preserved here, 42 bases in frame from base 1. Reading the germline V gene gives CDR1 MDHEN and CDR2 SYDVKM. Genomic DNA was extracted from sorted cells for sequencing of the TCRbeta CDR3 region. TCRbeta CDR3 regions were sequenced using the immunoSEQ Assay. The table was pulled from immuneACCESS by TCRdb, which kept in-frame rearrangements only. Such tables lose some clones; where checked, under half of the loss comes from unresolved V genes, and the rest has no known cause. The sample table records more than 50,000 clones; 85% to 90% of these occur just once. 1.9% of the sample goes to the ten largest clones.

About this clone itself: Which antigen it targets is not known. No base-level quality is on record; no much larger clone is a single base apart.

Overall study outcomes, separate from this receptor: After ivuxolimab, CD8+ T cells had more expanded clones than CD4+ T cells on average. Low levels of normalized T-cell clonal expansion were also seen in some nonresponding patients. The antigen specificity of the peripheral T cells that underwent clonal expansion was not determined. Partial responders in the 0.1-3.0 mg/kg groups had among the lowest normalized peripheral clonal expansion, especially among CD8+ T cells. Clonal expansion of both CD4+ and CD8+ blood T cells was observed from baseline to week 6 at doses 0.1 to 3.0 mg/kg.

This specimen was CD4+ or CD8+ T cells sorted from blood, taken in a trial of the OX40 agonist ivuxolimab. The sequence links TRBV28 to TRBJ2-7; a stretch of 8 junction bases matches TRBD1. This TCR was recovered from an adult with an advanced solid tumor such as melanoma, head and neck, liver or kidney cancer. The DNA sequence reads TGTGCCAGCCTTAGACAGGGGATGGCCTACGAGCAGTACTTC. Translated, this gives CASLRQGMAYEQYF. The reference TRBV28 and TRBJ2-7 proteins fill in what lies around the CDR3, so the full variable domain reads DVKVTQSSRYLVKRTGEKVFLECVQDMDHENMFWYRQDPGLGLRLIYFSYDVKMKEKGDIPEGYSVSREKKERFSLILESASTNQTSMYLCASLRQGMAYEQYFGPGTRLTVT.